These T cell receptor beta chains were read from a single sample in a study of blood T cell repertoires in COVID-19. Produced via immunoSEQ multiplex PCR; TCRdb's table is partial and in-frame only. Among roughly 230,000 clones listed, roughly nine tenths were seen once. Sequences were obtained from peripheral blood. The receptors derive from a middle-aged woman who had recovered from COVID-19. The CDR3 runs from the conserved cysteine through the conserved F or W. D genes are given only for firm matches. Rows may omit the clone size; those that give it use once, few, many or a size class.

V: TRBV9; J: TRBJ2-7; size: NA; D: TRBD1; CDR3: CASSGRDRGHEQYF; DNA: TGTGCCAGCAGCGGTCGGGACAGGGGTCACGAGCAGTACTTC
V: TRBV10-1; J: TRBJ2-2; size: few; D: NA; CDR3: CASSFRGTGELFF; DNA: TGCGCCAGCAGTTTCAGGGGCACCGGGGAGCTGTTTTTT
V: TRBV3-1/TRBV3-2; J: TRBJ2-3; size: NA; D: TRBD2; CDR3: CASSLLAGESTDTQYF; DNA: TGTGCCAGCAGCCTGCTAGCGGGGGAAAGCACAGATACGCAGTATTTT
V: TRBV5-1; J: TRBJ2-3; size: once; D: NA; CDR3: CASRVGGSRSTDTQYF; DNA: TGCGCCAGCAGGGTGGGGGGAAGCAGAAGCACAGATACGCAGTATTTT
V: TRBV7-9; J: TRBJ1-1; size: NA; D: TRBD1; CDR3: CASSPGQGAGAFF; DNA: TGTGCCAGCAGCCCGGGACAGGGGGCTGGAGCTTTCTTT
V: TRBV5-1; J: TRBJ2-1; size: NA; D: NA; CDR3: CASSIIQYNEQFF; DNA: TGCGCCAGCAGCATAATACAGTACAATGAGCAGTTCTTC
V: TRBV7-9; J: TRBJ1-2; size: few; D: TRBD1; CDR3: CASRSTRDRSMVGYTF; DNA: TGTGCCAGCAGATCAACCCGGGACAGGAGTATGGTGGGCTACACCTTC
V: TRBV18; J: TRBJ1-1; size: NA; D: TRBD1; CDR3: CASSPTTGTGAEAFF; DNA: TGTGCCAGCTCACCAACAACCGGGACAGGGGCTGAAGCTTTCTTT
V: TRBV4-1; J: TRBJ1-1; size: NA; D: NA; CDR3: CASSPSGEGLGNTEAFF; DNA: TGCGCCAGCAGCCCTTCCGGTGAAGGACTAGGGAACACTGAAGCTTTCTTT
V: TRBV19; J: TRBJ1-5; size: NA; D: TRBD1; CDR3: CASSIARDSYSNQPQHF; DNA: TGTGCCAGTAGTATAGCCCGGGACAGTTATAGCAATCAGCCCCAGCATTTT
V: TRBV18; J: TRBJ1-1; size: NA; D: NA; CDR3: CASSPSQGNTEAFF; DNA: TGTGCCAGCTCACCCTCACAGGGGAACACTGAAGCTTTCTTT
V: TRBV5-4; J: TRBJ2-5; size: NA; D: NA; CDR3: CASSSPGETQYF; DNA: TGTGCCAGCAGTTCCCCGGGAGAGACCCAGTACTTC
V: TRBV5-1; J: TRBJ2-5; size: NA; D: TRBD2; CDR3: CASSWVSGTETQYF; DNA: TGCGCCAGCAGCTGGGTTAGCGGGACTGAGACCCAGTACTTC
V: TRBV6-1; J: TRBJ2-2; size: NA; D: NA; CDR3: CASSANTGELFF; DNA: TGTGCCAGCAGTGCAAACACCGGGGAGCTGTTTTTT
V: TRBV10-3; J: TRBJ1-3; size: NA; D: NA; CDR3: CAISEAGNTIYF; DNA: TGTGCCATCAGTGAGGCGGGGAACACCATATATTTT
V: TRBV19; J: TRBJ2-5; size: NA; D: TRBD2; CDR3: CASSPGLAGGRKTQYF; DNA: TGTGCCAGTAGTCCGGGACTAGCGGGGGGGAGGAAGACCCAGTACTTC
V: TRBV27; J: TRBJ2-1; size: NA; D: NA; CDR3: CASRDRSWEQFF; DNA: TGTGCCAGCAGGGACAGATCTTGGGAGCAGTTCTTC
V: TRBV7-8; J: TRBJ2-3; size: NA; D: NA; CDR3: CASSLAGSTDTQYF; DNA: TGTGCCAGCAGCTTAGCGGGCAGCACAGATACGCAGTATTTT
V: TRBV7-9; J: TRBJ1-1; size: NA; D: TRBD1; CDR3: CASSPRQGFTEAFF; DNA: TGTGCCAGCAGCCCAAGACAGGGGTTCACTGAAGCTTTCTTT
V: TRBV3-1/TRBV3-2; J: TRBJ1-2; size: NA; D: NA; CDR3: CASSLSPLSFNGYTF; DNA: TGTGCCAGCAGCCTTTCTCCGCTGAGTTTTAATGGCTACACCTTC
V: TRBV28; J: TRBJ1-5; size: NA; D: NA; CDR3: CATCGGNQPQHF; DNA: TGTGCCACCTGCGGGGGCAATCAGCCCCAGCATTTT
V: TRBV18; J: TRBJ1-5; size: NA; D: NA; CDR3: CASSPQGLGNQPQHF; DNA: TGTGCCAGCTCACCTCAGGGGTTGGGCAATCAGCCCCAGCATTTT
V: TRBV6-5; J: TRBJ1-3; size: NA; D: NA; CDR3: CASSYNGLSFGNTIYF; DNA: TGTGCCAGCAGTTACAATGGGCTTAGTTTTGGAAACACCATATATTTT
V: TRBV20-1; J: TRBJ1-1; size: NA; D: NA; CDR3: CSASHHLNTEAFF; DNA: TGCAGTGCTAGTCATCACCTAAACACTGAAGCTTTCTTT
V: TRBV2; J: TRBJ2-1; size: NA; D: TRBD2; CDR3: CASSEAGRVGNEQFF; DNA: TGTGCCAGCAGTGAAGCGGGGAGGGTTGGTAATGAGCAGTTCTTC
V: TRBV6-6; J: TRBJ2-5; size: NA; D: TRBD2; CDR3: CASSYSSGGTQYF; DNA: TGTGCCAGCAGTTACTCTAGCGGGGGGACCCAGTACTTC
V: TRBV6-6; J: TRBJ1-4; size: NA; D: TRBD1; CDR3: CASSLGGGSFSEKLFF; DNA: TGTGCCAGCAGTTTAGGAGGGGGCTCGTTTAGTGAAAAACTGTTTTTT
V: TRBV7-9; J: TRBJ1-1; size: NA; D: TRBD1; CDR3: CASSSGTGGLLNTEAFF; DNA: TGTGCCAGCAGCTCCGGGACAGGGGGTCTGTTGAACACTGAAGCTTTCTTT
V: TRBV27; J: TRBJ1-3; size: NA; D: TRBD1; CDR3: CASSQGTGPGNTIYF; DNA: TGTGCCAGCAGCCAAGGGACAGGACCTGGAAACACCATATATTTT
V: TRBV24-1; J: TRBJ2-2; size: NA; D: NA; CDR3: CATSDPTENTGELFF; DNA: TGTGCCACCAGTGATCCGACTGAGAACACCGGGGAGCTGTTTTTT
V: TRBV7-9; J: TRBJ2-7; size: NA; D: NA; CDR3: CASSLVRTQLGNYEQYF; DNA: TGTGCCAGCAGCTTAGTGCGGACACAGTTGGGAAACTACGAGCAGTACTTC